Below, 14 T cell receptor beta chains from the same sample are listed, as sequenced in a study of cytomegalovirus exposure and HLA in healthy donors. Researchers ran the PCR with 60 Vbeta and 13 Jbeta primers. Sequencing used immunoSEQ multiplex PCR; TCRdb keeps in-frame clones, though not all of them. Of 250,000 to 350,000 clones in the sample, about nine tenths are singletons; the top ten hold roughly 4%. What was sequenced was PBMCs. These receptors were collected from a man aged 40-49 years in good health and CMV-seropositive.

The chain links TRBV2 to TRBJ1-5; no firm D call. CDR1 is SNHLY, CDR2 FYNNEI, per germline. V gave up 8 bases and J gave up 0 bases, with 17 bases separating them. The CDR3 has 16 amino acids. In nucleotides, the CDR3 is TGTGCCAGCGCAATATCGACGGAGTATAGCAATCAGCCCCAGCATTTT. Its protein is CASAISTEYSNQPQHF.

The chain employs TRBV7-8 and TRBJ2-5; D not resolved. The end of the DNA is better explained by TRBJ2-7, so the J call may be wrong. The CDR3 extends over 11 amino acids. Germline CDR1 and CDR2: SGHVS and FQNEAQ. The CDR3 DNA sequence: TGTGCCAGCAGCCCGTCCTACGAGCAGTACTTC. Translation gives CASSPSYEQYF.

DNA of the CDR3: TGTGCCAGCTCACTAGGGACAGGGGGCGTCCAGCCCCAGCATTTT. Encoded protein: CASSLGTGGVQPQHF. The chain combines TRBV18 with TRBJ1-5; 12 bases agree with TRBD1. The CDR3 length is 15 residues. Germline V gives CDR1 KGHSH, CDR2 LQKENI. J was trimmed by 7 bases and V by 4 bases; bases with no gene match: 5.

This clone was detected many times. The chain uses TRBV14 and TRBJ1-2, with 7 bases that match TRBD1. Germline CDR1 is SGHDN and CDR2 is FVKESK. V was pared by 1 base and J by 5 bases, with 4 bases of the junction left unmatched. This CDR3 region has 14 residues. The CDR3: CASSQVTGTYGYTF. Written as DNA, the CDR3 is TGTGCCAGCAGCCAAGTGACAGGGACTTATGGCTACACCTTC.

V is TRBV5-8 and J is TRBJ2-3, with 9 nucleotides matching TRBD1. V trimming: 4 bases; J trimming: 5 bases; junction bases outside the gene matches: 11. Germline CDR1 reads SGHTS; CDR2 reads YDEGEE. This CDR3 contains 16 residues. The CDR3 loop is CASSQGTGLYGDTQYF. Here the CDR3 DNA reads TGTGCCAGCAGCCAGGGGACAGGGTTGTATGGAGATACGCAGTATTTT.

This clone was observed once. Here the CDR3 reads CASSPRGRDPAYEQYF. The CDR3 coding sequence is TGTGCCAGCAGCCCCCGCGGGCGGGACCCTGCCTACGAGCAGTACTTC. The chain links TRBV5-4 to TRBJ2-7, with D possibly matching TRBD2 (6 bases). Germline lookup yields CDR1 SGHNT and CDR2 YYREEE (reference sequence). V dropped 4 bases and J dropped 2 bases, with 19 bases sitting between them. There are 16 residues in the CDR3.

The V gene is TRBV30, the J gene TRBJ2-3; 13 bases map to TRBD2. Germline V CDR1 and CDR2: GTSNPN, SVGIG (reference sequence). There are 18 residues in the CDR3. The J segment lost 4 bases and the V segment lost 0 bases, leaving 10 bases of the junction unmatched. The CDR3 DNA is TGTGCCTGGAGTGTACTCCGGACTAGCGGGAGTTTAGCAGATACGCAGTATTTT. Protein sequence: CAWSVLRTSGSLADTQYF.

Comments on this clone: The junction departs from germline at one end; a sequencing error may be responsible. The V gene is TRBV7-9, the J gene TRBJ1-2; tentatively, D is TRBD1 (5 bases). The CDR3 loop spans 16 amino acids. Germline CDR1 and CDR2: SEHNR and FQNEAQ (reference sequence). The CDR3 DNA follows: TGTTCCAGCAGCTTAGGGCAGGGTCTAGATCACTATGGCTACACCTTC. Translated: CSSSLGQGLDHYGYTF.

This chain joins TRBV5-1 and TRBJ2-7; TRBD2 matches at 9 bases. This CDR3 has 14 amino acids. CDR1 and CDR2 from the germline V gene are SGHRS and YFSETQ. Germline trimming cut 7 bases from V and 5 bases from J; bases unmatched to any gene: 10. The CDR3 coding sequence is TGCGCCAGCCGCCCAGGCGGGAGGGCCCACGAGCAGTACTTC. Translated, it gives CASRPGGRAHEQYF.

The V gene is TRBV4-1, the J gene TRBJ2-6; 10 bases are a match to TRBD1. The germline V gene encodes CDR1 MGHRA and CDR2 YSYEKL. The CDR3 is 19 residues long. V was pared by 3 bases and J by 2 bases, with 10 bases of the junction left unmatched. This chain's CDR3 is CASSQGLLGQGTGANVLTF. CDR3 nucleotides: TGCGCCAGCAGCCAGGGCCTACTGGGACAGGGGACTGGGGCCAACGTCCTGACTTTC.

On this clone itself: This specimen includes other DNA sequences encoding the same CDR3. The chain uses TRBV18 and TRBJ2-7, with 10 bases identical to TRBD1. Unmatched junction bases numbered 1, after V lost 1 base and J lost 4 bases. CDR1 is KGHSH and CDR2 is LQKENI in the germline V gene. The CDR3 consists of 14 residues. In nucleotides, the CDR3 is TGTGCCAGCTCACCACGGGACAGGGGATACGAGCAGTACTTC. Translating it yields CASSPRDRGYEQYF.

Concerning this clone itself: The sample holds other DNA sequences that translate to the same CDR3. J is TRBJ2-1 and V is TRBV19, with D maybe TRBD1 (6 bases). The CDR3 runs 12 residues. V was clipped by 3 bases and J by 7 bases, with 7 bases between them. The germline CDR1 and CDR2 sequences are LNHDA and SQIVND (reference sequence). The CDR3, as DNA: TGTGCCAGTAGTATTCAGGGGAATGAGCAGTTCTTC. Amino acid sequence: CASSIQGNEQFF.

The V and J genes are TRBV6-5 and TRBJ1-1; 8 bases map to TRBD1. Germline CDR1 and CDR2: MNHEY and SVGAGI. The CDR3 totals 12 residues. With 5 bases clipped from V and 5 bases from J, the junction kept 1 base outside the gene matches. CDR3 DNA: TGTGCCAGCAGTCGGGACAGGACTGAAGCTTTCTTT. Residues: CASSRDRTEAFF.

This rearrangement joins TRBV27 to TRBJ2-7, with D perhaps matching TRBD2 (6 bases). Trimming removed 6 bases at V and 3 bases at J, with 15 bases between. The CDR3 length is 14 residues. CDR1 and CDR2 (germline): MNHEY, SMNVEV (reference sequence). The CDR3 DNA sequence: TGTGCCAGCAGCCCCCGCGGGACTCTCTACGAGCAGTACTTC. Protein sequence: CASSPRGTLYEQYF.